One sample yielded the 5 T cell receptor beta chains listed below, sequenced in a study of beta chain features in type 1 diabetes. The whole isolated RNA underwent reverse transcription, so sequencing captured expressed TCRB transcripts. Here immunoSEQ multiplex PCR was the method, and the copy in TCRdb shows in-frame clones only, minus some. The sample carries 330,000 or so clones, about 20% recorded once. Sequenced input: naive CD4+ T cells from blood. These receptors all come from a woman between 18 and 29 years old in good health.

In this sample, this clone turned up a few times. The J gene is TRBJ1-1, the V gene TRBV19, with 12 bases fitting TRBD1. V lost 6 bases, J lost 4 bases, and 3 bases stayed unmatched. The CDR3 has 14 amino acids. Germline V gene sequence: CDR1 LNHDA, CDR2 SQIVND (reference sequence). Here the CDR3 reads CASRGQGAPTEAFF. The CDR3 DNA reads TGTGCCAGTAGGGGACAGGGGGCGCCCACTGAAGCTTTCTTT.

The chain combines TRBV9 with TRBJ1-2; 7 bases line up with TRBD1. The CDR3 contains 14 residues. Germline assignment: CDR1 SGDLS and CDR2 YYNGEE. The J segment lost 8 bases and the V segment lost 0 bases, leaving 7 bases of the junction unmatched. The CDR3 protein is CASSVEGRGYGYTF. The CDR3 bases are TGTGCCAGCAGCGTAGAAGGCAGGGGGTACGGCTACACCTTC.

The rearrangement uses TRBV7-3 and TRBJ2-3, with D perhaps matching TRBD1 (6 bases). Germline V gene sequence: CDR1 SGHTA, CDR2 FQGTGA. CDR3 length: 16 residues. Trimming pared 5 bases from V and 5 bases from J, leaving 20 bases between. Written as DNA, the CDR3 is TGTGCCAGCAGCCCCCACAGGGCCAGCTCGGGAGATACGCAGTATTTT. It is translated as CASSPHRASSGDTQYF.

The chain recombines TRBV9 with TRBJ2-1, with 9 bases aligning to TRBD2. CDR3 size: 16 residues. Germline V gene lookup returns CDR1 SGDLS and CDR2 YYNGEE. V was clipped by 0 bases and J by 2 bases; unmatched bases: 3. The CDR3 region has the DNA TGTGCCAGCAGCGTAGTGGCGGGAGGGGCCTACAATGAGCAGTTCTTC. It codes for CASSVVAGGAYNEQFF.

This sequence joins TRBV9 and TRBJ1-6; 7 bases line up with TRBD1. With V trimmed by 3 bases and J by 10 bases, 10 bases remained unmatched. CDR1 and CDR2 (germline): SGDLS, YYNGEE. The CDR3 consists of 15 residues. CDR3 sequence reads: CASSDSTGYSSPLHF. DNA for the CDR3: TGTGCCAGCAGCGACTCGACAGGGTATAGCTCACCCCTCCACTTT.